The T cell receptor (beta chain) described here comes from a study of blood T cell repertoires in COVID-19 (dated by TCRdb to 2018 to 2021). For the study in its entirety: Samples covering the acute and convalescent phases of COVID-19 were provided by collaborators in the United States, Italy and Spain. The prospective study material was composed of cDNA or gDNA derived from T cells, B-cell-depleted T cells, or PBMCs. Subjects who had been exposed to COVID-19, were actively infected with it, or had recovered from it provided the deeply sampled blood TCRbeta repertoires that made up the dataset. A freely available public database, intended as a resource for researchers studying the immune response to SARS-CoV-2, is where the repertoires were released. Samples were obtained from the ongoing ImmuneRACE study (first 160 participants) and from roughly 1,300 subjects provided by 6 global collaborators. Nearly every sample came with metadata listing a de-identified subject ID, COVID-19 status, age in years and sex. Where available, HLA class I and class II types were taken from metadata supplied by the sample provider and were not determined by assay-based typing. What the research found in general, with its limitations: The amount of clinical and demographic metadata varied by source and participant and was provided uncurated.

The cysteine opens and the phenylalanine closes a CDR3 of 17 amino acids. Only the CDR3 DNA stays, 51 bases, in frame from base 1. CDR1 MNHEY and CDR2 SMNVEV are derived from the germline V gene (reference sequence). Unmatched junction bases come to 10, with V trimmed by 3 bases and J by 5 bases. Collaborating institutions collected whole blood in K2EDTA tubes following their own protocols. Collaborator samples were shipped for TCRbeta analysis as frozen whole blood, isolated PBMCs, or DNA extracted from either sample type. With respect to this clone: Its antigen is still unknown. Qualities for individual bases were not recorded, and no much larger clone is one base off.

TCRbeta CDR3 regions were amplified from genomic DNA using the immunoSEQ Assay, a bias-controlled multiplex PCR. In the paper's pipeline: Nucleated cell counts per sample were estimated from amplification of reference gene primers within the assay. To quantify the absolute abundance of each unique TCRbeta CDR3 rearrangement, sequence reads were collapsed and filtered. For each sample, productive Simpson clonality was calculated as the square root of Simpson's diversity index across productive rearrangements. TCRdb retrieved this table from immuneACCESS and kept in-frame rearrangements only. Not all clones are present; in checked studies, unresolved V genes account for under half, and no reason is known for the remainder. The V and J calls and clone size come from that table; D and trimming were worked out from the DNA. The sample yields fewer than 350,000 clones; around 81% were counted once. In total, the top ten clones hold about 3.2% of the sample.

The chain is encoded by TRBV27 joined to TRBJ2-1; 10 bases in the middle match TRBD2. The receptor was derived from a woman aged 55-70 years with active or convalescent COVID-19. The sequenced material came from peripheral blood. The DNA sequence follows: TGTGCCAGCAGTTTCGGCAAGCGGGGGGGCTCGAACAATGAGCAGTTCTTC. Translated, it gives CASSFGKRGGSNNEQFF.